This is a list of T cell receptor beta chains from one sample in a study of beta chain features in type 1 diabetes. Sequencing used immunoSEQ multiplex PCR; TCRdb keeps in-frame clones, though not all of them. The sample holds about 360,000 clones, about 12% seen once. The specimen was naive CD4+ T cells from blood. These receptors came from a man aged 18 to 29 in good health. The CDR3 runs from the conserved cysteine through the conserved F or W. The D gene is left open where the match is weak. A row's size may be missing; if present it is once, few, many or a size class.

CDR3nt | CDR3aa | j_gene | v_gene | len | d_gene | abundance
TGTGCCAGCAGCGCGGTAGCAGATACGCAGTATTTT | CASSAVADTQYF | TRBJ2-3 | TRBV9 | 12 | . | .
TGCGCCAGCAGCCCGACAGGGGGGATCGCTGAAGCTTTCTTT | CASSPTGGIAEAFF | TRBJ1-1 | TRBV4-1 | 14 | TRBD1 | .
TGCAGCGTTGAAGAAACAGGAGTCACTGAAGCTTTCTTT | CSVEETGVTEAFF | TRBJ1-1 | TRBV29-1 | 13 | . | few
TGTGCCAGCAGCTATAGCGGGAGGACCTACAATGAGCAGTTCTTC | CASSYSGRTYNEQFF | TRBJ2-1 | TRBV7-3 | 15 | TRBD2 | few
TGTGCCAGCAGCCCGCGAGGCGGTCAGCCCCAGCATTTT | CASSPRGGQPQHF | TRBJ1-5 | TRBV7-2 | 13 | . | few
TGTGCCAGCAGCCCGGACAGGGGAGTTCAGCCCCAGCATTTT | CASSPDRGVQPQHF | TRBJ1-5 | TRBV6-5 | 14 | TRBD1 | few
TGTGCCAGCAGCTGGGGTATGGGGGGGGGCGCAGATACGCAGTATTTT | CASSWGMGGGADTQYF | TRBJ2-3 | TRBV5-4 | 16 | . | .
TGCAGCGCCTGGACAGGGAGCTCCTACAATGAGCAGTTCTTC | CSAWTGSSYNEQFF | TRBJ2-1 | TRBV29-1 | 14 | TRBD1 | few
TGCGCCAGCAGCCAAGATAGGCGGAGCCTGACCTATGGCTACACCTTC | CASSQDRRSLTYGYTF | TRBJ1-2 | TRBV4-3 | 16 | . | .
TGTGCCTGGAGTGTGAGAGCGAACACTGAAGCTTTCTTT | CAWSVRANTEAFF | TRBJ1-1 | TRBV30 | 13 | . | few
TGCGCCAGCAGCTTGGCCGCGGGGAGCTCCTACGAGCAGTACTTC | CASSLAAGSSYEQYF | TRBJ2-7 | TRBV5-1 | 15 | . | few
TGTGCCAGTAGTCCAACTAGCGGGAGTAGGAATGAGCAGTTCTTC | CASSPTSGSRNEQFF | TRBJ2-1 | TRBV19 | 15 | TRBD2 | .
TGCGCCAGCAGCCAAGCAGGTTACAATGAGCAGTTCTTC | CASSQAGYNEQFF | TRBJ2-1 | TRBV4-1 | 13 | . | .
TGTGCCAGCAGTCATGGACTGGCCTACAATGAGCAGTTCTTC | CASSHGLAYNEQFF | TRBJ2-1 | TRBV7-8 | 14 | . | .
TGTGCCTGGTCCACCGGGACAGTCTACGAGCAGTACTTC | CAWSTGTVYEQYF | TRBJ2-7 | TRBV30 | 13 | TRBD1 | .
TGTGCCAGCAGCTTAGGGACAGGGTACGGCTATGGCTACACCTTC | CASSLGTGYGYGYTF | TRBJ1-2 | TRBV13 | 15 | TRBD1 | .
TGTGCCTGGAGTACCGGGACATCGCCTATCACCAATCAGCCCCAGCATTTT | CAWSTGTSPITNQPQHF | TRBJ1-5 | TRBV30 | 17 | . | few
TGTGCCAGCAGTTTTGCGGGGAACACTGAAGCTTTCTTT | CASSFAGNTEAFF | TRBJ1-1 | TRBV27 | 13 | . | .